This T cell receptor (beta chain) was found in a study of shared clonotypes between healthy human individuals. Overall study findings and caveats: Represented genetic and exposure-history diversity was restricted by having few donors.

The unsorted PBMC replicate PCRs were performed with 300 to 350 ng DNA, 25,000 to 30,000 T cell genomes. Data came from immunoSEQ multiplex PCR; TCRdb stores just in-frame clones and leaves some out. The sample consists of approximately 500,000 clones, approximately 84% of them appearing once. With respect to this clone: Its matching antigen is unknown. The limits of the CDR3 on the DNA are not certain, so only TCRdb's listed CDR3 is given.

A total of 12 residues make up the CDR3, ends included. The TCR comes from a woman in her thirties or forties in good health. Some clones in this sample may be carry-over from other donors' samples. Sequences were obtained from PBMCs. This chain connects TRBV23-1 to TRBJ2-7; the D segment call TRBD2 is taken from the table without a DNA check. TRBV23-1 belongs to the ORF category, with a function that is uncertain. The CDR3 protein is CASVRRAYEQYF.